Listed below are T cell receptor beta chains from one sample, sequenced in a study of CD8+CD57+ T cells in acquired aplastic anemia. MiXCR, run by TCRdb on the reads, gives a single entry per CDR3 protein. The table has 150,000 to 200,000 distinct CDR3 sequences, around 66% seen once. The material sequenced was sorted CD4+, CD8+, or CD8+CD57+ T cells (not recorded which) from PBMCs. All receptors come from a human donor with severe aplastic anemia or a healthy control (not recorded which). CDR3s include the opening cysteine and the closing phenylalanine or tryptophan. Fields, in order: D gene, J gene, V gene, clone size, CDR3 DNA, CDR3 protein. D genes are given only for firm matches. Clone size is not always given. Where it is, it says once, few, many or a class for expanded clones.

>TRBD1|TRBJ1-2|TRBV10-3|once
TGTGCCATCAGTGAGGGACAGGGGTATGGCTACACCTTC
CAISEGQGYGYTF
>.|TRBJ2-7|TRBV19|few
TGTGCCAGTAGAGGCAGGGATTCCTACGAGCAGTACTTC
CASRGRDSYEQYF
>.|TRBJ2-5|TRBV2|.
TGTGCCAGCAGCTGGGACCAGCAAGAGGCCCAGTACTTC
CASSWDQQEAQYF
>TRBD1|TRBJ1-3|TRBV12-3/TRBV12-4|few
TGTGCCAGCAGCTTGAGCCAGGGGGCGGCTGGAAACACCATATATTTT
CASSLSQGAAGNTIYF
>TRBD1|TRBJ1-1|TRBV7-2|.
TGTGCCAGCAGCGGACAGGGCCCTGAAGCTTTCTTT
CASSGQGPEAFF
>TRBD2|TRBJ2-5|TRBV2|few
TGTGCCAGCAGCGCGGGACTAGCGGAGACCCAGTACTTC
CASSAGLAETQYF
>TRBD1|TRBJ2-5|TRBV2|.
TGTGCCAGCAGTGATGTTGGACAGGGGGTCGGGACCCAGTACTTC
CASSDVGQGVGTQYF
>.|TRBJ1-2|TRBV20-1|.
TGCAGTGCCCGGAAGGCAGCTACTAACTATGGCTACACCTTC
CSARKAATNYGYTF
>.|TRBJ1-6|TRBV2|.
TGTGCCAGCAGTGAATCCCTCCTGCCCCTCCACTTT
CASSESLLPLHF
>TRBD1|TRBJ2-2|TRBV9|.
TGTGCCAGCAGCCCTGGGGACAGGGTGACCGGGGAGCTTTTTTTT
CASSPGDRVTGELFF
>.|TRBJ2-3|TRBV7-2|.
TGTGCCAGCAGCTTAGCCTTGCGAGATACTAGCACAGATGCGCAGTATTTT
CASSLALRDTSTDAQYF
>.|TRBJ1-3|TRBV29-1|few
TGCAGCGTTGGAGACGGAGGAAACACCATATATTTT
CSVGDGGNTIYF
>.|TRBJ2-7|TRBV25-1|.
.
CASSDQLQGRHTEAFFGQGYEQYF
>.|TRBJ2-3|TRBV11-1|many
TGTGCCAGCAGCTTAGCGCTCCACAGCCAGGCTGATACGCAGTATTTT
CASSLALHSQADTQYF
>TRBD1|TRBJ2-7|TRBV7-2|many
TGTGCCAGCAGCTCAGGGGGCTCCTACGAGCAGTACTTC
CASSSGGSYEQYF
>.|TRBJ1-1|TRBV7-9|.
TGTGCCAGCAGCTTTTTCCCTGAAGCTTTCTTT
CASSFFPEAFF
>.|TRBJ2-6|TRBV14|.
TGTGCCAGCAGCTCATCTAGGGCCAACGTCCTGACTTTC
CASSSSRANVLTF